A selection of T cell receptor beta chains follows, all from one sample in a study of control samples from healthy donors and cancer patients. The method was immunoSEQ multiplex PCR; TCRdb's version includes in-frame clones alone and lacks a portion of them. Among about 83,000 clones listed, 75% to 95% were seen once. Source material: blood. The receptors were gathered from a man under 40 in good health. The conserved cysteine and the conserved F or W are not part of the CDR3 here. A D gene is named only where the DNA matches it firmly.

-	TRBV27	TRBJ1-6	ASRLFGSYNSPLH
-	TRBV6-5	TRBJ2-7	ASRSSGSYEQY
TRBD2	TRBV6-2/TRBV6-3	TRBJ2-5	ASSLGLATTKETQY
-	TRBV29-1	TRBJ1-1	SVNLGEVGTEAF
-	TRBV7-9	TRBJ1-1	ASSLSLNTEAF
TRBD1	TRBV7-9	TRBJ2-7	ASSPPGGQGSATKQY
-	TRBV2	TRBJ2-1	ASRKAGVPYNEQF
TRBD1	TRBV5-8	TRBJ2-6	ASSSTGRGANVLT
TRBD2	TRBV10-3	TRBJ2-5	ATRGGQETQY
-	TRBV11-3	TRBJ2-7	ASSLGRGSYEQY
-	TRBV2	TRBJ2-7	ASRQAWEVQQY
TRBD1	TRBV18	TRBJ1-1	ASSPRGVGTEAF
-	TRBV11-2	TRBJ2-1	ASRRGHYNEQF
TRBD1	TRBV10-3	TRBJ1-1	ATRRGQEAF
-	TRBV19	TRBJ1-5	ASSRGPNQPQH
-	TRBV2	TRBJ2-5	ASTIAVKQETQY
-	TRBV20-1	TRBJ1-1	SASNSWTEAF
-	TRBV2	TRBJ1-1	ASSITQGNTEAF
-	TRBV6-5	TRBJ1-1	ASSRTENTEAF
TRBD1	TRBV5-6	TRBJ2-7	ASSSEGDRVYEQY
-	TRBV3-1/TRBV3-2	TRBJ2-1	ASSQGLGGNEQF
-	TRBV7-2	TRBJ1-2	ASSLFPYGYT
-	TRBV4-2	TRBJ2-6	ASSQEQGYSGANVLT
TRBD2	TRBV7-8	TRBJ2-1	ASSFVAGSYNEQF
-	TRBV19	TRBJ1-1	ASSNVGGPMNTEAF
TRBD2	TRBV7-9	TRBJ2-7	ASSYWTRGYEQY